The clone carrying this T cell receptor beta chain appeared a single time. The antigen remains undetermined. The sample comes from a study of cytomegalovirus exposure and HLA in healthy donors. Study conclusions and caveats: Listed as cytomegalovirus-associated were roughly 180 TCR beta chains. As confirmed in vitro, three CMV-associated chains were specific for CMV antigens.

Losses at the gene ends were 5 bases for V and 8 bases for J; bases not matched to a gene: 15. This CDR3 region has 16 residues. Germline V CDR1 and CDR2: SGHRS, YFSETQ. TCRdb's copy holds only in-frame clones and misses some; the assay was immunoSEQ multiplex PCR. The sample yields fewer than 120,000 clones, roughly 90% seen once. The sequence came from a woman between 18 and 30 years old in good health and CMV-seronegative. The sequencing sample was made of PBMCs. The rearrangement uses TRBV5-1 and TRBJ2-1; TRBD1 aligns across 8 bases. Here the CDR3 DNA reads TGCGCCAGCAGTATCACCCCGGGACAGGAATTCGATGAGCAGTTCTTC. The encoded protein is CASSITPGQEFDEQFF.